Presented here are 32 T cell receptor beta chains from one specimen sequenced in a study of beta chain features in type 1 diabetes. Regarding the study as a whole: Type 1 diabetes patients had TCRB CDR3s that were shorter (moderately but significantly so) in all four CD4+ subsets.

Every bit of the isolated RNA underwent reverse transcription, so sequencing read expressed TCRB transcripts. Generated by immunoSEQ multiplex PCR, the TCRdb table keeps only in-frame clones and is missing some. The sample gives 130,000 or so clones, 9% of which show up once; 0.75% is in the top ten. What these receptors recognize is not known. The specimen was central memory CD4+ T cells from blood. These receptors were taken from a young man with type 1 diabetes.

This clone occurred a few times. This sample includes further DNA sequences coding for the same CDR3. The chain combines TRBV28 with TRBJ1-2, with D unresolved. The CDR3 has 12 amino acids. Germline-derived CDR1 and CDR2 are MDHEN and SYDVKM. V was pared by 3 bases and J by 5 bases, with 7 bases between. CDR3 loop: CASSLRLYGYTF. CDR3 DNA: TGTGCCAGCAGTTTGCGCCTGTATGGCTACACCTTC.

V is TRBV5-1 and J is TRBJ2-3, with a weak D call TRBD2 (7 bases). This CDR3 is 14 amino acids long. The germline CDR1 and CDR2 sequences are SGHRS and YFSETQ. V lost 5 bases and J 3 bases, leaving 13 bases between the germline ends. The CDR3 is CASRIAGATDTQYF. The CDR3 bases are TGCGCCAGCAGAATCGCGGGGGCAACAGATACGCAGTATTTT.

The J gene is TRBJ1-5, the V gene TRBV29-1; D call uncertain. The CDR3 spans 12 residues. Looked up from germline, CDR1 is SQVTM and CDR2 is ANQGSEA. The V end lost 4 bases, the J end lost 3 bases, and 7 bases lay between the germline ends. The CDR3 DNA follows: TGCAGCGTTGGGGAGGCCAATCAGCCCCAGCATTTT. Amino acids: CSVGEANQPQHF.

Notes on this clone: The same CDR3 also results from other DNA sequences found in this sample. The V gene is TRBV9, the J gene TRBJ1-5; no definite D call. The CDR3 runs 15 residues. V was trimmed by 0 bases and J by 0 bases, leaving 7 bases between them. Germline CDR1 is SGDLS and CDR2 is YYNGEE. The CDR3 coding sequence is TGTGCCAGCAGCGTAGGAGGAAATAGCAATCAGCCCCAGCATTTT. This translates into CASSVGGNSNQPQHF.

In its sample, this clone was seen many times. CDR3: CASRSGTGGHEEQFF. The CDR3 DNA reads TGTGCCAGCAGGTCCGGGACAGGGGGACATGAGGAGCAGTTCTTC. The V call is TRBV6-6, the J call TRBJ2-1, with TRBD1 matching over 11 bases. From germline, CDR1 is MNHNY and CDR2 SVGAGI (reference sequence). The CDR3 is 15 residues long. With V trimmed by 6 bases and J by 10 bases, 11 bases remained unmatched.

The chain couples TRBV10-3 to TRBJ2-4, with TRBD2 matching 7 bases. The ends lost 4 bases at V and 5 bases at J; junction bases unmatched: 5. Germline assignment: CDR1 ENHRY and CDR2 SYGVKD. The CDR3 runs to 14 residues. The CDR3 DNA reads TGTGCCATCAGTGGGGCGGGGAGGGAAAACATTCAGTACTTC. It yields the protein CAISGAGRENIQYF.

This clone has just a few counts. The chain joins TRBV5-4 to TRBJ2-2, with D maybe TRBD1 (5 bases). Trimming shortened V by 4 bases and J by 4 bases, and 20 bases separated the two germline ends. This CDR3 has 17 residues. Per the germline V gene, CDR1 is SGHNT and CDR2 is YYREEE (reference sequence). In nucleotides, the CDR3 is TGTGCCAGCAGCGCGAGGACACATCCTCTAAGCACCGGGGAGCTGTTTTTT. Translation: CASSARTHPLSTGELFF.

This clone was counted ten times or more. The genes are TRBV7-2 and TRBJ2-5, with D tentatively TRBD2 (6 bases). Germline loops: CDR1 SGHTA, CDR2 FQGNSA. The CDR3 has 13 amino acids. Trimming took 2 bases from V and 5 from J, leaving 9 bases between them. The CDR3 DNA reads TGTGCCAGCAGCTTAAATGGGAGGGAGACCCAGTACTTC. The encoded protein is CASSLNGRETQYF.

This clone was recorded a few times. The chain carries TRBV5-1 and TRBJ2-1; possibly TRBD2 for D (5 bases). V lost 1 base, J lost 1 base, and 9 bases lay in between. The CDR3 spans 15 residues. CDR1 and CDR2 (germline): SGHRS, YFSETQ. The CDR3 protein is CASSLSSESYNEQFF. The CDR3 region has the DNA TGCGCCAGCAGCTTGAGTAGCGAATCCTACAATGAGCAGTTCTTC.

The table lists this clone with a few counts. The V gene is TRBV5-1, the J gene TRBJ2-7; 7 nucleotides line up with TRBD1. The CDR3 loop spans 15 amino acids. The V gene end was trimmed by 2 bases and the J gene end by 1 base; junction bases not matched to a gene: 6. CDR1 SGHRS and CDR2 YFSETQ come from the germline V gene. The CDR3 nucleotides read TGCGCCAGCAGCTTAGGGGGCGCGAAATCCTACGAGCAGTACTTC. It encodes CASSLGGAKSYEQYF.

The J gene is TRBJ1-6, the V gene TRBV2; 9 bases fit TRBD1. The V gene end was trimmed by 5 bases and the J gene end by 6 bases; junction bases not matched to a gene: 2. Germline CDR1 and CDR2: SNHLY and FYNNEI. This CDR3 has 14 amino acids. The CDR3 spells CASSLDRGNSPLHF. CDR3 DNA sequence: TGTGCCAGCAGTTTGGACAGGGGTAATTCACCCCTCCACTTT.

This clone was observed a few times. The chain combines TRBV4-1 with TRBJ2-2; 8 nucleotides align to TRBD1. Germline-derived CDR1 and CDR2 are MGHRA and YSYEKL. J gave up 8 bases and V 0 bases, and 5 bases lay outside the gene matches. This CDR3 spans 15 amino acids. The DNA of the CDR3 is TGCGCCAGCAGCCAAGATCGGACAGGGCCAGGGGAGCTGTTTTTT. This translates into CASSQDRTGPGELFF.

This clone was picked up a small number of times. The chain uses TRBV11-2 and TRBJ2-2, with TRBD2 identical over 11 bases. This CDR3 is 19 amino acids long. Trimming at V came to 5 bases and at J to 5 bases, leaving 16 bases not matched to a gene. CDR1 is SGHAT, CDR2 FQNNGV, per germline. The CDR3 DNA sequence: TGTGCCAGCAGCCGGGCCGGGACTAGCGGTGCGGGGGGTACCGGGGAGCTGTTTTTT. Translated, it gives CASSRAGTSGAGGTGELFF.

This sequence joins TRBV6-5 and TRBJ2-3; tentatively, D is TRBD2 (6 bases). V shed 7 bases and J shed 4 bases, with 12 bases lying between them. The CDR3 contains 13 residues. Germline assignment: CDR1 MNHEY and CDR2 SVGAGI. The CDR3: CASTVGGADTQYF. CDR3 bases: TGTGCCAGCACCGTCGGGGGTGCAGATACGCAGTATTTT.

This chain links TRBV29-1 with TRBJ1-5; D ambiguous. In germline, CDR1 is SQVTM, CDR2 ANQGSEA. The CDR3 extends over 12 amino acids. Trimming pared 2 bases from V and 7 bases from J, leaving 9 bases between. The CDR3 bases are TGCAGCGTTGAAAGTGTGGGCCAGCCCCAGCATTTT. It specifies CSVESVGQPQHF.

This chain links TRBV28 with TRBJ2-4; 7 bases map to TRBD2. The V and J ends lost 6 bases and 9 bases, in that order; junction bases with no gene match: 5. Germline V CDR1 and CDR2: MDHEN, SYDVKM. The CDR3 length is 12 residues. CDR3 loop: CASSVPGGIQYF. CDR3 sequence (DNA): TGTGCCAGCAGCGTCCCGGGGGGCATTCAGTACTTC.

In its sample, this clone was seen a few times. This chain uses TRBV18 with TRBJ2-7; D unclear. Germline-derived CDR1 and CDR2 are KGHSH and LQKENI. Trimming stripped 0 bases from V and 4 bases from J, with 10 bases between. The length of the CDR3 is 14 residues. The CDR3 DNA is TGTGCCAGCTCACCACCTTCCCTCAGGTACGAGCAGTACTTC. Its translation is CASSPPSLRYEQYF.

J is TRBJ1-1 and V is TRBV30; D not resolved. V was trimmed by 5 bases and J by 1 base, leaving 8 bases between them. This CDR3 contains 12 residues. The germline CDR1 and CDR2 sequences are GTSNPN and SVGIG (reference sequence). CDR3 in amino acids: CAWGLSNTEAFF. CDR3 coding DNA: TGTGCCTGGGGACTTTCGAACACTGAAGCTTTCTTT. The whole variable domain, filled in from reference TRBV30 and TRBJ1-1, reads SQTIHQWPATLVQPVGSPLSLECTVEGTSNPNLYWYRQAAGRGLQLLFYSVGIGQISSEVPQNLSASRPQDRQFILSSKKLLLSDSGFYLCAWGLSNTEAFFGQGTRLTVV.

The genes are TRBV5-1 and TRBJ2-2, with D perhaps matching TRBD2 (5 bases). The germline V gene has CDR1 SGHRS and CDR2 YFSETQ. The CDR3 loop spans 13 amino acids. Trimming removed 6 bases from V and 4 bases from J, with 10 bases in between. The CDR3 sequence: CASKEEGTGELFF. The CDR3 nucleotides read TGCGCCAGCAAGGAGGAAGGCACCGGGGAGCTGTTTTTT.

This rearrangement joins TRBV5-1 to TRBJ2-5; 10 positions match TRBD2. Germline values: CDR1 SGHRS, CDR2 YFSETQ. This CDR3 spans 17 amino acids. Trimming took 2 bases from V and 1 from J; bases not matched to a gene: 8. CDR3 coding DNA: TGCGCCAGCAGCTTACGGGCTAGCGGGGGCAGCCAAGAGACCCAGTACTTC. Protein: CASSLRASGGSQETQYF.

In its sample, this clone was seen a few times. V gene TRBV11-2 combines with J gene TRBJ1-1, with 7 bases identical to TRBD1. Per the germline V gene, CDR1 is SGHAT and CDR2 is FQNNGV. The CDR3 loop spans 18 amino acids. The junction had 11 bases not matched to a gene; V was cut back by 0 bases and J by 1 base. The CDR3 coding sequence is TGTGCCAGCAGCTTAGAGTGGGGACAGTCCAGACCGAACACTGAAGCTTTCTTT. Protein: CASSLEWGQSRPNTEAFF.

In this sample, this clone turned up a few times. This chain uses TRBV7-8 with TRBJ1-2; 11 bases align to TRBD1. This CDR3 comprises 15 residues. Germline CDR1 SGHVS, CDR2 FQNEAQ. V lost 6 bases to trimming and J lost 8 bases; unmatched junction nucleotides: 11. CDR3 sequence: CASSFRDRGTDGYTF. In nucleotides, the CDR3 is TGTGCCAGCAGTTTCCGGGACAGGGGGACCGACGGCTACACCTTC.

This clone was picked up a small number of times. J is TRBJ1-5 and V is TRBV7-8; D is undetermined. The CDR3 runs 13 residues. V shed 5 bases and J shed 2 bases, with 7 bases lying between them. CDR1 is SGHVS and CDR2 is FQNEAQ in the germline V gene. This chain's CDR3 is CASSQGGNQPQHF. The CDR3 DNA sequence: TGTGCCAGCAGCCAAGGAGGCAATCAGCCCCAGCATTTT.

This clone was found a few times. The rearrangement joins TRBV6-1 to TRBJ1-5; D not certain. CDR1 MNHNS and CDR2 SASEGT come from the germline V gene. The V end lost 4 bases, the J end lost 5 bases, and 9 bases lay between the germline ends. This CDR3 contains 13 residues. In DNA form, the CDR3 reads TGTGCCAGCAGTGGACGGGAGTATCAGCCCCAGCATTTT. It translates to CASSGREYQPQHF.

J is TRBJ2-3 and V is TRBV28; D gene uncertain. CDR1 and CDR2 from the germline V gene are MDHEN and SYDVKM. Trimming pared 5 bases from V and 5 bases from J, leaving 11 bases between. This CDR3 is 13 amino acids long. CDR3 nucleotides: TGTGCCAGCAGTCCGCAAACACAAGATACGCAGTATTTT. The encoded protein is CASSPQTQDTQYF.

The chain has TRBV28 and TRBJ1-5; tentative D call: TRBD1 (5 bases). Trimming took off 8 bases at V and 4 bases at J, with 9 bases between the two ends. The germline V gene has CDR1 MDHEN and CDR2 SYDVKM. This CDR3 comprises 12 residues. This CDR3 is CASGDWNQPQHF. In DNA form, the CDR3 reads TGTGCCAGCGGGGACTGGAATCAGCCCCAGCATTTT.

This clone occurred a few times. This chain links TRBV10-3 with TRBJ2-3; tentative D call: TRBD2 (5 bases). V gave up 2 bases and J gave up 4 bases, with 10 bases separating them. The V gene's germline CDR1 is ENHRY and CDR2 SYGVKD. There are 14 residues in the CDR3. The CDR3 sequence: CAISEELVADTQYF. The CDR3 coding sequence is TGTGCCATCAGTGAGGAACTAGTGGCAGATACGCAGTATTTT.

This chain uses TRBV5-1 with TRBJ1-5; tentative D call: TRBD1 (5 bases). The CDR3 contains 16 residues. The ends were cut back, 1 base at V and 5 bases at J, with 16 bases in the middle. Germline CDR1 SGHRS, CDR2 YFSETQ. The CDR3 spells CASSLTGSIADQPQHF. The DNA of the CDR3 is TGCGCCAGCAGCTTGACAGGTTCTATAGCCGATCAGCCCCAGCATTTT. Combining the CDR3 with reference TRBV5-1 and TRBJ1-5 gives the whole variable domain KAGVTQTPRYLIKTRGQQVTLSCSPISGHRSVSWYQQTPGQGLQFLFEYFSETQRNKGNFPGRFSGRQFSNSRSEMNVSTLELGDSALYLCASSLTGSIADQPQHFGDGTRLSIL.

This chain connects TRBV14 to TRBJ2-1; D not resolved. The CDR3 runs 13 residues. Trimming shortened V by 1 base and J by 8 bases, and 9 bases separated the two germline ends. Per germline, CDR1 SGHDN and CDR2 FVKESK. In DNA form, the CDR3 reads TGTGCCAGCAGCCAAGGGCCCCGGGATGAGCAGTTCTTC. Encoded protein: CASSQGPRDEQFF.

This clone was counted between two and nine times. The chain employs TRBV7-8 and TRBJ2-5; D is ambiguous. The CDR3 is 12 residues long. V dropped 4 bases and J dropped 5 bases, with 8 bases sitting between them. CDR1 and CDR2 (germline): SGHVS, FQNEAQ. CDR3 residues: CASSSGRETQYF. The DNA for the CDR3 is TGTGCCAGCAGCTCCGGTCGGGAGACCCAGTACTTC.

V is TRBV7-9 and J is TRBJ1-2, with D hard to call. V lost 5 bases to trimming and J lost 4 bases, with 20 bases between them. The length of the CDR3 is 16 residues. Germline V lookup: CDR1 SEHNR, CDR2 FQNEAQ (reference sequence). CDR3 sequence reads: CASSHGRAGISYGYTF. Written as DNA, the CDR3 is TGTGCCAGCAGCCATGGGAGGGCAGGTATTAGCTATGGCTACACCTTC.

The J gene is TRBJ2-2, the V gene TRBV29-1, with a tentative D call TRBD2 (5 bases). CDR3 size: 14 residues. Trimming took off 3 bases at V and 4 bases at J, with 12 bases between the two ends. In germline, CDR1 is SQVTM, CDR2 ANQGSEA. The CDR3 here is CSVDRGPGTGELFF. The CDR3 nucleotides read TGCAGCGTTGACCGCGGGCCGGGCACCGGGGAGCTGTTTTTT.